This T cell receptor (beta chain) emerged from a study of OX40 agonist ivuxolimab in advanced cancers. Study details: As their treatment, patients were administered ivuxolimab, an agonistic anti-OX40 (CD134) antibody. Of mixed ages from about 20 to 80 and averaging 60 years, the group was over 80% male.

Method: immunoSEQ multiplex PCR; TCRdb's copy keeps in-frame clones and lacks some. The sample yields tens of thousands of clones, 85% seen once. Trimming removed 6 bases at V and 2 bases at J, with 11 bases between. In germline, CDR1 is LNHDA, CDR2 SQIVND (reference sequence). The CDR3 length is 14 residues. Regarding the study as a whole: Within 6 weeks, CD4+ and CD8+ blood T cells expanded clonally at 0.1 to 3.0 mg/kg.

On this clone itself: The antigen remains unidentified.

This clonotype was sampled from an adult with an advanced solid tumor such as melanoma, head and neck, liver or kidney cancer. V gene TRBV19 combines with J gene TRBJ1-3, with TRBD1 as a possible D gene (5 bases). Sequencing used CD4+ or CD8+ T cells sorted from blood, obtained in a trial of the OX40 agonist ivuxolimab. The DNA for the CDR3 is TGTGCCAGTAGCGGGGCAAGGGCTGGAAACACCATATATTTT. It is translated as CASSGARAGNTIYF.